The T cell receptor (beta chain) under discussion was sequenced for a study of graft-versus-host responses after intestinal transplantation. Trimming took 5 bases from V and 6 from J; bases not matched to a gene: 17. Per germline, CDR1 MNHEY and CDR2 SMNVEV (reference sequence). This CDR3 spans 18 amino acids. TCRdb's table, derived via immunoSEQ multiplex PCR, lists solely in-frame clones and lacks some. This table has about 98,000 clones, 86% appearing once. Sequenced material: PBMCs, taken 255 days after intestinal transplant. This sequence was found in a human patient who received an intestinal transplant, so some T cells may come from the graft donor. The genes are TRBV27 and TRBJ2-3; 10 bases are shared with TRBD2. CDR3 sequence: CASSAPPPTSGRTDTQYF. CDR3 sequence (DNA): TGTGCCAGCAGTGCTCCCCCCCCGACTAGCGGGCGGACCGATACGCAGTATTTT.